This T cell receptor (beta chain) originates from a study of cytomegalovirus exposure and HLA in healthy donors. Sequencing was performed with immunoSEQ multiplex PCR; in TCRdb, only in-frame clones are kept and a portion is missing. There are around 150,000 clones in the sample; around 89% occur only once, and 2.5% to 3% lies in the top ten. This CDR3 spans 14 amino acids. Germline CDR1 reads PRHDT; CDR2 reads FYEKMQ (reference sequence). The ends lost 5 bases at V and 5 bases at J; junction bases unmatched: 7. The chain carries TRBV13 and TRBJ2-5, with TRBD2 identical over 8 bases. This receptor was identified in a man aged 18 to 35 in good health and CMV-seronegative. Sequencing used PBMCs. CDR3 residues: CASSLGGAGETQYF. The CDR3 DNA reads TGTGCCAGCAGCCTCGGGGGGGCCGGTGAGACCCAGTACTTC.